Each of the 15 T cell receptor beta chains below was sequenced from the same sample in a study of cytomegalovirus exposure and HLA in healthy donors. The PCR had 60 Vbeta and 13 Jbeta primers. TCRdb keeps only in-frame clones here, not all; method: immunoSEQ multiplex PCR. The table shows some 160,000 clones, with roughly 80% occurring only once. Material: PBMCs. The receptor source for this set is a woman in her 40s in good health and CMV-seropositive.

The V gene is TRBV28, the J gene TRBJ1-1, with 8 bases fitting TRBD1. Germline V gene data show CDR1 as MDHEN and CDR2 as SYDVKM. The CDR3 sequence is 11 residues long. The ends lost 5 bases at V and 9 bases at J; junction bases unmatched: 2. This CDR3 reads CASSPRGQAFF. Written as DNA, the CDR3 is TGTGCCAGCAGTCCCAGGGGGCAAGCTTTCTTT.

This clone turned up a few times. The chain combines TRBV19 with TRBJ1-2; TRBD1 aligns across 9 bases. CDR3 length equals 14 residues. The ends lost 5 bases at V and 4 bases at J; junction bases unmatched: 5. Germline V CDR1 and CDR2: LNHDA, SQIVND (reference sequence). The CDR3 DNA sequence: TGTGCCAGTAGTCCTGGACAGGGGTCCTATGGCTACACCTTC. Translation: CASSPGQGSYGYTF.

This clone was seen a handful of times. The chain recombines TRBV9 with TRBJ2-7; tentatively, D is TRBD2 (6 bases). CDR3 length equals 16 residues. The germline CDR1 and CDR2 sequences are SGDLS and YYNGEE. V lost 5 bases and J lost 0, with 18 bases in between. The CDR3 sequence: CASRGQTADYSYEQYF. In nucleotides, the CDR3 is TGTGCCAGCAGAGGCCAGACAGCGGACTACTCCTACGAGCAGTACTTC.

The chain recombines TRBV6-6 with TRBJ1-2; D is undetermined. Trimming pared 5 bases from V and 10 bases from J, leaving 11 bases between. Germline CDR1 is MNHNY and CDR2 is SVGAGI (reference sequence). The CDR3 has 11 amino acids. CDR3 in DNA: TGTGCCAGCAGTAGCCCGGGTTTCTACACCTTC. This gives the protein CASSSPGFYTF.

The V and J genes are TRBV9 and TRBJ1-2, with TRBD1 identical over 10 bases. The CDR3 loop spans 17 amino acids. CDR1 is SGDLS, CDR2 YYNGEE, per germline. J was trimmed by 5 bases and V by 5 bases; bases with no gene match: 15. CDR3 nucleotides: TGTGCCAGCAGTGGCCAGACAGGGGGCGGGGAGGAGTATGGCTACACCTTC. It yields the protein CASSGQTGGGEEYGYTF.

In DNA form, the CDR3 reads TGTGCCAGCAGCCCGGCCGGGTATAGCAATCAGCCCCAGCATTTT. It codes for CASSPAGYSNQPQHF. The chain couples TRBV6-5 to TRBJ1-5; D unclear. CDR3 length: 15 residues. Per germline, CDR1 MNHEY and CDR2 SVGAGI. Trimming pared 6 bases from V and 0 bases from J, leaving 12 bases between.

This clone occurred once. As DNA, the CDR3 is TGTGCCAGCAGCGTAGCAGTTGGCTCCTACGAGCAGTACTTC. Translated: CASSVAVGSYEQYF. V gene TRBV9 combines with J gene TRBJ2-7; the D is unclear. CDR3 length: 14 residues. Trimming removed 0 bases at V and 0 bases at J, with 7 bases between. CDR1 is SGDLS and CDR2 is YYNGEE in the germline V gene.

This chain links TRBV7-2 with TRBJ1-2; tentatively, D is TRBD1 (5 bases). Germline assignment: CDR1 SGHTA and CDR2 FQGNSA. V dropped 5 bases and J dropped 0 bases, with 13 bases sitting between them. This CDR3 has 15 residues. CDR3 amino acids: CASSTPGPPNYGYTF. The CDR3 nucleotides are TGTGCCAGCAGCACCCCAGGGCCCCCTAACTATGGCTACACCTTC.

The chain has TRBV28 and TRBJ1-3, with TRBD1 identical over 8 bases. V gave up 4 bases and J gave up 3 bases; unmatched junction bases: 2. The CDR3 covers 14 residues. The V gene's germline CDR1 is MDHEN and CDR2 SYDVKM. CDR3 coding DNA: TGTGCCAGCAGTTCAGGGGGCAATGGAAACACCATATATTTT. Encoded protein: CASSSGGNGNTIYF.

This clone was found a few times. The chain is built from TRBV7-2 and TRBJ1-2; no reliable D call. V lost 5 bases and J 3 bases, leaving 16 bases between the germline ends. Germline V CDR1 and CDR2: SGHTA, FQGNSA. The CDR3 length is 15 residues. Here the CDR3 DNA reads TGTGCCAGCAGCCCACTAAATATCGGATACTATGGCTACACCTTC. The encoded protein is CASSPLNIGYYGYTF.

This clone came up many times. The rearrangement links TRBV5-8 to TRBJ2-4; D perhaps matches TRBD1 (6 bases). This CDR3 is 11 amino acids long. V was pared by 1 base and J by 16 bases, with 12 bases between. Germline CDR1 SGHTS, CDR2 YDEGEE. The CDR3 reads CASSLHRVGYF. The DNA of the CDR3 is TGTGCCAGCAGCTTGCACAGGGTCGGCTACTTC.

J is TRBJ2-6 and V is TRBV7-3; D might be TRBD2 (5 bases). V was cut by 5 bases and J by 0 bases, with 5 bases left in between. This CDR3 is 14 amino acids long. CDR1 is SGHTA and CDR2 is FQGTGA in the germline V gene. CDR3 amino acids: CASSGSSGANVLTF. The DNA for the CDR3 is TGTGCCAGCAGCGGGAGCTCTGGGGCCAACGTCCTGACTTTC.

The rearrangement uses TRBV15 and TRBJ1-5; TRBD1 agrees at 8 bases. The germline gives CDR1 LNHNV, CDR2 YYDKDF (reference sequence). V trimming: 3 bases; J trimming: 0 bases; junction bases outside the gene matches: 7. There are 17 residues in the CDR3. CDR3 sequence: CATSRIPGTGSNQPQHF. CDR3 DNA sequence: TGTGCCACCAGCAGGATCCCCGGGACAGGTAGCAATCAGCCCCAGCATTTT. The whole variable domain, filled in from reference TRBV15 and TRBJ1-5, reads DAMVIQNPRYQVTQFGKPVTLSCSQTLNHNVMYWYQQKSSQAPKLLFHYYDKDFNNEADTPDNFQSRRPNTSFCFLDIRSPGLGDTAMYLCATSRIPGTGSNQPQHFGDGTRLSIL.

The V and J genes are TRBV7-9 and TRBJ1-1, with TRBD1 matching 8 bases. Germline trimming cut 4 bases from V and 3 bases from J; bases unmatched to any gene: 4. The CDR3 consists of 14 residues. The germline CDR1 and CDR2 sequences are SEHNR and FQNEAQ (reference sequence). The chain's CDR3 is CASSYGQGYTEAFF. In DNA form, the CDR3 reads TGTGCCAGCAGCTATGGACAGGGCTACACTGAAGCTTTCTTT.

This chain connects TRBV11-2 to TRBJ2-4; 7 bases match TRBD1. Germline lookup yields CDR1 SGHAT and CDR2 FQNNGV. The CDR3 sequence is 16 residues long. The ends lost 5 bases at V and 7 bases at J; junction bases unmatched: 14. Here the CDR3 DNA reads TGTGCCAGCAGCCCTTGGACAGGCCCCCCTTTTAACATTCAGTACTTC. Its protein is CASSPWTGPPFNIQYF.